This TCR beta chain was recovered during a study of T-cell reconstitution after alpha-beta-depleted transplantation in children. Many counts were recorded for this clonotype. Construction of the TCRbeta library involved unique molecular identifiers. TCRdb analysed the PCR reads with MiXCR anew, one entry per CDR3 protein. The data contain roughly 350,000 distinct CDR3 sequences, about 9.3% of them singletons. The TCR comes from a human donor who donated a stem cell graft to a child with acute lymphoblastic leukemia. Sequenced material: PBMCs from the stem cell graft donor, taken from the stem cell graft.

The CDR3 region is CASSLELAGVAGELFF. The CDR3 DNA reads TGCGCCAGCAGCTTGGAACTAGCGGGAGTGGCCGGGGAGCTGTTTTTT. This chain uses TRBV5-1 with TRBJ2-2; 11 bases are a match to TRBD2. The CDR3 consists of 16 residues. Germline CDR1 reads SGHRS; CDR2 reads YFSETQ. The junction had 4 bases not matched to a gene; V was cut back by 0 bases and J by 6 bases.